These 7 T cell receptor beta chains share one sample of origin, sequenced in a study of cytomegalovirus exposure and HLA in healthy donors. Primers: 60 Vbeta forward and 13 Jbeta reverse. Sequencing used immunoSEQ multiplex PCR; TCRdb keeps in-frame clones, though not all of them. The sample includes roughly 100,000 clones, about 75% of them seen just once. Sequencing used PBMCs. The receptors were sampled from a man in his forties or fifties in good health and CMV-seropositive.

A few counts support this clone. The chain is built from TRBV2 and TRBJ1-1, with 12 bases aligning to TRBD1. The trim removed 6 bases at V and 4 bases at J, leaving 6 bases unmatched. The CDR3 totals 15 residues. Germline V gene sequence: CDR1 SNHLY, CDR2 FYNNEI. The CDR3 coding sequence is TGTGCCAGCAGCCAACGGGACAGGGGGCCCACTGAAGCTTTCTTT. It translates to CASSQRDRGPTEAFF.

This chain uses TRBV7-8 with TRBJ2-1; D is uncertain. CDR1 and CDR2 (germline): SGHVS, FQNEAQ. The length of the CDR3 is 11 residues. The V gene lost 7 bases and the J gene lost 5 bases, with 6 bases spanning the gap. The CDR3 is CASNENNEQFF. CDR3 DNA: TGTGCCAGCAATGAGAACAATGAGCAGTTCTTC.

This chain uses TRBV7-9 with TRBJ2-5; 9 bases are a match to TRBD2. This CDR3 is 16 amino acids long. The V gene's germline CDR1 is SEHNR and CDR2 FQNEAQ (reference sequence). The V gene end was trimmed by 5 bases and the J gene end by 3 bases; junction bases not matched to a gene: 10. CDR3 residues: CASSHKALAGKETQYF. In nucleotides, the CDR3 is TGTGCCAGCAGCCATAAAGCACTAGCGGGCAAAGAGACCCAGTACTTC.

The chain has TRBV27 and TRBJ2-7; no clear D. The CDR3 length is 16 residues. With 0 bases removed from V and 2 bases from J, the gap between germline ends came to 14 bases. The V gene's germline CDR1 is MNHEY and CDR2 SMNVEV (reference sequence). CDR3 sequence reads: CASSLSLGYFTYEQYF. In DNA form, the CDR3 reads TGTGCCAGCAGTTTATCGCTGGGCTACTTTACCTACGAGCAGTACTTC.

V gene TRBV4-1 combines with J gene TRBJ2-7; 9 bases agree with TRBD1. V was clipped by 2 bases and J by 5 bases; unmatched bases: 7. CDR1 is MGHRA and CDR2 is YSYEKL in the germline V gene. There are 15 residues in the CDR3. The CDR3 region has the DNA TGCGCCAGCAGCCAATCCCCGGGACAGGGCAACGAGCAGTACTTC. It is translated as CASSQSPGQGNEQYF.

The V call is TRBV10-3, the J call TRBJ2-1; D is ambiguous. CDR3 length: 11 residues. The ends were cut back, 10 bases at V and 5 bases at J, with 9 bases in the middle. The V gene's germline CDR1 is ENHRY and CDR2 SYGVKD. The CDR3 here is CATSPDNEQFF. DNA for the CDR3: TGTGCCACCTCCCCTGACAATGAGCAGTTCTTC.

The genes are TRBV6-5 and TRBJ1-2, with TRBD1 matching over 9 bases. The CDR3 has 15 amino acids. V dropped 2 bases and J dropped 4; count of bases not matched to a gene: 5. Germline CDR1 and CDR2: MNHEY and SVGAGI. Here the CDR3 reads CASSYATGGTYGYTF. CDR3 DNA: TGTGCCAGCAGTTACGCGACAGGGGGGACCTATGGCTACACCTTC.